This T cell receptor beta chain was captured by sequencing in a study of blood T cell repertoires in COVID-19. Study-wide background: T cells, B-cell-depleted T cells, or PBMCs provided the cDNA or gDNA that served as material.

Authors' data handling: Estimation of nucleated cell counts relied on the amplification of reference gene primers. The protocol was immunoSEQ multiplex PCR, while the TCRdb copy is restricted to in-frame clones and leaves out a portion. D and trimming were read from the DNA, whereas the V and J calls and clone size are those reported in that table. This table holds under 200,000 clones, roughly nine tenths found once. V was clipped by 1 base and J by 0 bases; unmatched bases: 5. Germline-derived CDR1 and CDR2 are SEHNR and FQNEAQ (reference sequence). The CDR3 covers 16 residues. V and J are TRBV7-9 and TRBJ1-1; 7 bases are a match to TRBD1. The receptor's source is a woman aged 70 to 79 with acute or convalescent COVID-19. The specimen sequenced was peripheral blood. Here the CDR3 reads CASSLVRGLMNTEAFF. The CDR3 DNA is TGTGCCAGCAGCTTAGTGAGGGGGCTCATGAACACTGAAGCTTTCTTT.